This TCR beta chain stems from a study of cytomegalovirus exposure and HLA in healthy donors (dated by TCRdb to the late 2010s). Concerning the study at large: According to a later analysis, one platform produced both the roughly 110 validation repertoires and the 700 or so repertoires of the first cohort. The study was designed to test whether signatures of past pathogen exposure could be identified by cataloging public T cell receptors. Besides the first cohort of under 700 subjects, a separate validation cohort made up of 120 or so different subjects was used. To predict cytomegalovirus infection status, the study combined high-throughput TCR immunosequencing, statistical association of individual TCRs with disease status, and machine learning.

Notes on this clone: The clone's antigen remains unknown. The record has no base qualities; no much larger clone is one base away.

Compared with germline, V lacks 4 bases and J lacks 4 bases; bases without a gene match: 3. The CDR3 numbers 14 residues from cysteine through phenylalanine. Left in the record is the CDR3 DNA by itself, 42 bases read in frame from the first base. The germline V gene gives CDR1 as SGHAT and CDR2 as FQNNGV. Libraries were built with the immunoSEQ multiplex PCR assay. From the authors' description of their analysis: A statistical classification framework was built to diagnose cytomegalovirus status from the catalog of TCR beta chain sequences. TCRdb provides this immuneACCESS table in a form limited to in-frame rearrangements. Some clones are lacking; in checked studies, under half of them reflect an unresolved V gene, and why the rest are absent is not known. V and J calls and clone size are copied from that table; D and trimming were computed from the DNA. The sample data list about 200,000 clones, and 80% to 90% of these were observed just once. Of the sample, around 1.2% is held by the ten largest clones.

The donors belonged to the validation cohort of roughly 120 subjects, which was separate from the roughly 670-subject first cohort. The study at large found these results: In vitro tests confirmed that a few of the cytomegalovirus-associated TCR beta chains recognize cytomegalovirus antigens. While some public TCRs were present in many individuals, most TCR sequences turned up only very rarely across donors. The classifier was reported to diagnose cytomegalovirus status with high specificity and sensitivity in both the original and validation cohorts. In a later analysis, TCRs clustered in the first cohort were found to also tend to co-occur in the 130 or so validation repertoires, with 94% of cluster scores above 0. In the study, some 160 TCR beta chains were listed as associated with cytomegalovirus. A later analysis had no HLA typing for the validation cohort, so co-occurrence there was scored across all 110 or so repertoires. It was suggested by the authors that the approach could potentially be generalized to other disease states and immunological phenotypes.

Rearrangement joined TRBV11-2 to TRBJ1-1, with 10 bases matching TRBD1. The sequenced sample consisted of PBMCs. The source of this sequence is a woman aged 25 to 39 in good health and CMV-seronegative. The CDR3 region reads CASSWGQGITEAFF. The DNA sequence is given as TGTGCCAGCAGCTGGGGACAGGGGATCACTGAAGCTTTCTTT.